These 20 T cell receptor beta chains were all obtained from the same sample, sequenced in a study of T cell repertoires in cytomegalovirus infection. TCRdb re-derived calls from the reads in MiXCR, one entry per CDR3 protein. Of roughly 760,000 distinct CDR3 sequences listed, 35% to 45% are singletons. Sequencing was performed on PBMCs. The receptor source for this set is a human donor in good health (CMV status not recorded). Some clones in this sample may be carry-over from other donors' samples.

This clonotype was recorded a few times. The V and J genes are TRBV6-1 and TRBJ1-1; D might be TRBD1 (6 bases). The V gene lost 4 bases and the J gene lost 3 bases, with 9 bases spanning the gap. This CDR3 is 13 amino acids long. Looked up from germline, CDR1 is MNHNS and CDR2 is SASEGT. CDR3 DNA: TGTGCCAGCAGTGTCAACAGGGACACTGAAGCTTTCTTT. Its translation: CASSVNRDTEAFF.

The gene calls are TRBV6-5 and TRBJ2-3; 7 bases line up with TRBD1. This CDR3 comprises 20 residues. V was pared by 11 bases and J by 4 bases, with 30 bases of the junction left unmatched. Germline V gene sequence: CDR1 MNHEY, CDR2 SVGAGI. In DNA form, the CDR3 reads TGTGCCGGAGACAGCTATAAGGCCAAACCGACAGGGCCCCCCCCAGATACGCAGTATTTT. Protein sequence: CAGDSYKAKPTGPPPDTQYF.

The chain is built from TRBV28 and TRBJ1-2, with D possibly TRBD1 on 6 matching bases. The germline V gene encodes CDR1 MDHEN and CDR2 SYDVKM. V was shortened by 5 bases and J by 12 bases, with 25 bases between the two germline ends. There are 15 residues in the CDR3. CDR3 amino acids: CASSPPHLRDTLHTF. CDR3 sequence (DNA): TGTGCCAGCAGTCCGCCCCACCTCCGGGACACTCTTCACACCTTC.

Of note for this clonotype: The junction shows a germline mismatch at one end, possibly a read error. CDR3: CASSLYRGVRYNSPLQF. CDR3 nucleotides: TGTGCCAGCAGTTTATACAGGGGCGTTCGTTATAATTCACCCCTCCAATTT. The rearrangement links TRBV28 to TRBJ1-6, with 7 nucleotides matching TRBD1. This CDR3 has 17 amino acids. Looked up from germline, CDR1 is MDHEN and CDR2 is SYDVKM.

The table lists this clonotype with a few counts. The V call is TRBV19, the J call TRBJ2-1; 7 bases align to TRBD1. The CDR3 extends over 15 amino acids. J gave up 0 bases and V 9 bases, and 8 bases lay outside the gene matches. Germline V lookup: CDR1 LNHDA, CDR2 SQIVND (reference sequence). CDR3 bases: TGTGCCAGCAAGGACAGGACGAGCTCCTACAATGAGCAGTTCTTC. This sequence encodes CASKDRTSSYNEQFF.

The V gene is TRBV2, the J gene TRBJ1-1, with D unresolved. Per germline, CDR1 SNHLY and CDR2 FYNNEI. The CDR3 totals 10 residues. Trimming stripped 2 bases from V and 11 bases from J, with 6 bases between. CDR3 sequence (DNA): TGTGCCAGCAGTGAAACTCGGGCTTTCTTT. It codes for CASSETRAFF. Using reference TRBV2 and TRBJ1-1 for the parts outside the CDR3, the full variable domain is EPEVTQTPSHQVTQMGQEVILRCVPISNHLYFYWYRQILGQKVEFLVSFYNNEISEKSEIFDDQFSVERPDGSNFTLKIRSTKLEDSAMYFCASSETRAFFGQGTRLTVV.

This clonotype was recorded a few times. The rearrangement joins TRBV20-1 to TRBJ2-7, with D possibly called TRBD1 or TRBD2 (6 bases each). This CDR3 comprises 15 residues. The germline CDR1 and CDR2 sequences are DFQATT and SNEGSKA (reference sequence). The V and J ends lost 1 base and 4 bases respectively, with 17 bases between them. CDR3 sequence (DNA): TGCAGTGCTAGAGTGGGGACCGGGGGCGGTTACGAGCAGTACTTC. It yields the protein CSARVGTGGGYEQYF.

This clonotype was recorded a few times. The gene calls are TRBV25-1 and TRBJ2-1, with D tentatively TRBD2 (6 bases). CDR3 length: 17 residues. Germline loops: CDR1 MGHDK, CDR2 SYGVNS. V gave up 6 bases and J gave up 7 bases, with 25 bases separating them. This CDR3 reads CASSAPPGVAVSNEQFF. Written as DNA, the CDR3 is TGTGCCAGCAGCGCCCCCCCCGGGGTAGCGGTTTCTAATGAGCAGTTCTTC.

Comments on this clonotype: A junction boundary mismatches the germline segment, possibly from a read error. The chain links TRBV28 to TRBJ2-3, with TRBD2 identical over 8 bases. Germline loops: CDR1 MDHEN, CDR2 SYDVKM. This CDR3 is 17 amino acids long. The CDR3 nucleotides are TGCGCCAGCAGCCACTCCGATGCGGGGGGTACGCCCTTTACGCAGTATTTT. Translation gives CASSHSDAGGTPFTQYF.

The chain joins TRBV2 to TRBJ1-5; a possible D gene is TRBD1 (6 bases). V dropped 7 bases and J dropped 0 bases, with 16 bases sitting between them. The V gene's germline CDR1 is SNHLY and CDR2 FYNNEI. The CDR3 consists of 16 residues. DNA of the CDR3: TGTGCCAGCACTATTGGGACACCTTATAGCAATCAGCCCCAGCATTTT. It codes for CASTIGTPYSNQPQHF. The full variable domain, its missing parts supplied by reference TRBV2 and TRBJ1-5, is EPEVTQTPSHQVTQMGQEVILRCVPISNHLYFYWYRQILGQKVEFLVSFYNNEISEKSEIFDDQFSVERPDGSNFTLKIRSTKLEDSAMYFCASTIGTPYSNQPQHFGDGTRLSIL.

The chain recombines TRBV7-6 with TRBJ2-1; the match to TRBD2 covers 11 bases. The trim removed 3 bases at V and 0 bases at J, leaving 10 bases unmatched. CDR1 and CDR2 from the germline V gene are SGHVS and FNYEAQ. This CDR3 has 19 amino acids. DNA of the CDR3: TGTGCCAGCAGCTTGAGGCTAGCGGGAGGTAGAAGCTCCTACAATGAGCAGTTCTTC. This encodes CASSLRLAGGRSSYNEQFF.

This clonotype has only a few counts. The genes are TRBV7-6 and TRBJ1-4, with a possible D match to TRBD1 (5 bases). Trimming cost V 4 bases and J 4 bases, with 10 bases left between them. Germline V gene sequence: CDR1 SGHVS, CDR2 FNYEAQ. The CDR3 is 14 amino acids. This CDR3 is CASSSDGGNEKLFF. DNA for the CDR3: TGTGCCAGCAGCTCCGACGGGGGTAATGAAAAACTGTTTTTT.

The V call is TRBV7-8, the J call TRBJ2-7; the D call may be TRBD1 or TRBD2 (6 bases each). This CDR3 has 16 residues. V was trimmed by 0 bases and J by 2 bases, leaving 14 bases between them. Germline values: CDR1 SGHVS, CDR2 FQNEAQ. The CDR3 spells CASSLAGGQLAYEQYF. CDR3 in DNA: TGTGCCAGCAGCTTAGCGGGGGGCCAGCTAGCCTACGAGCAGTACTTC.

The CDR3 nucleotides are TGTGCCAGCAGTTACCCCCTTAATTCACCCCTCCACTTT. It is translated as CASSYPLNSPLHF. The chain is built from TRBV6-6 and TRBJ1-6; D not certain. This CDR3 spans 13 amino acids. Germline V gives CDR1 MNHNY, CDR2 SVGAGI (reference sequence). V was shortened by 2 bases and J by 6 bases, with 5 bases between the two germline ends.

The J gene is TRBJ2-1, the V gene TRBV14; D is unresolved. CDR3 length equals 14 residues. Germline lookup yields CDR1 SGHDN and CDR2 FVKESK. V lost 3 bases and J 8 bases, leaving 14 bases between the germline ends. The CDR3 DNA follows: TGTGCCAGCAGCCAGTTCGGCCACTCCGATGAGCAGTTCTTC. This encodes CASSQFGHSDEQFF.

V is TRBV28 and J is TRBJ1-1; D is unresolved. V lost 0 bases and J 0 bases, leaving 14 bases between the germline ends. In germline, CDR1 is MDHEN, CDR2 SYDVKM. CDR3 size: 17 residues. The CDR3 sequence: CASSLWDRGLLNTEAFF. The CDR3 DNA is TGTGCCAGCAGTTTATGGGACCGTGGACTCCTGAACACTGAAGCTTTCTTT.

V gene TRBV19 combines with J gene TRBJ2-3; unclear D gene. Germline values: CDR1 LNHDA, CDR2 SQIVND (reference sequence). This CDR3 region has 16 residues. Trimming took 4 bases from V and 2 from J, leaving 16 bases between them. Written as DNA, the CDR3 is TGTGCCAGTAGTACCCCCAGCGCCTTGACCACAGATACGCAGTATTTT. Its translation: CASSTPSALTTDTQYF.

The chain uses TRBV7-2 and TRBJ2-3; unclear D gene. Trimming shortened V by 7 bases and J by 0 bases, and 5 bases separated the two germline ends. This CDR3 comprises 12 residues. Germline loops: CDR1 SGHTA, CDR2 FQGNSA. CDR3 loop: CASTTSTDTQYF. DNA of the CDR3: TGTGCCAGCACCACTAGCACAGATACGCAGTATTTT.

This clonotype has just one count. The V call is TRBV27, the J call TRBJ2-1; no clear D. The CDR3 consists of 14 residues. Germline V gene sequence: CDR1 MNHEY, CDR2 SMNVEV (reference sequence). Trimming cost V 3 bases and J 8 bases, with 14 bases left between them. The CDR3 here is CASSFASRIDEQFF. Written as DNA, the CDR3 is TGTGCCAGCAGTTTTGCATCGCGCATCGATGAGCAGTTCTTC.

This clonotype has more than one count but fewer than ten. The V and J genes are TRBV13 and TRBJ2-7, with a weak D call TRBD2 (6 bases). Germline assignment: CDR1 PRHDT and CDR2 FYEKMQ (reference sequence). The CDR3 is made up of 15 amino acids. V was cut by 3 bases and J by 3 bases, with 15 bases left in between. The CDR3 region has the DNA TGTGCCAGCAGCTTGACCCCCCGGGACTTCTACGAGCAGTACTTC. Protein: CASSLTPRDFYEQYF.